This T cell receptor beta chain was profiled in a study of cytotoxic CD8 clonotypes in ibrutinib-treated CLL. General study results and limits: On treatment, the uncommon public clonotypes contracted or remained stable. Clonality went up at ibrutinib response and then declined back toward baseline at progression. Clonality at baseline surpassed age-matched healthy donors and tracked circulating CD8+ T-cell counts.

A remark on this clone: The antigen is unknown.

This CDR3 is built from 14 residues. Germline V gives CDR1 MDHEN, CDR2 SYDVKM. V trimming: 6 bases; J trimming: 7 bases; junction bases outside the gene matches: 8. Produced via immunoSEQ multiplex PCR; TCRdb's table is partial and in-frame only. This sample has 250,000 or so clones, with roughly 70% found just once. The chain uses TRBV28 and TRBJ2-7; TRBD2 agrees at 11 bases. This sequence was found in a human donor with chronic lymphocytic leukemia. Sequencing used PBMCs, obtained after 24 months of ibrutinib treatment. CDR3 sequence (DNA): TGTGCCAGCAGGATGGGTAGCGGGAGGGGGGAGCAGTACTTC. It yields the protein CASRMGSGRGEQYF.